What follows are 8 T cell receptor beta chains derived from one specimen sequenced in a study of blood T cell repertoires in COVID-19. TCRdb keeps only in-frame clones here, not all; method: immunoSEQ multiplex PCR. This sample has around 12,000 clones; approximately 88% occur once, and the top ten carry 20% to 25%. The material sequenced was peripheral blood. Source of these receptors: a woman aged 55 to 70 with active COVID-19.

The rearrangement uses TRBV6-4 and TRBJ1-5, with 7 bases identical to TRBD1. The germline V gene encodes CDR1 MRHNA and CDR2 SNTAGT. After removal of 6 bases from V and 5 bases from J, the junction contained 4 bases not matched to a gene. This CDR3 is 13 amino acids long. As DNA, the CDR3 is TGTGCCAGCAGGCGACAGGGCGATCAGCCCCAGCATTTT. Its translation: CASRRQGDQPQHF.

The CDR3 DNA sequence: TGTGCCAGCAGATATCAGGTCACTGAAGCTTTCTTT. Its protein product is CASRYQVTEAFF. The chain has TRBV7-9 and TRBJ1-1; D unresolved. Trimming cost V 6 bases and J 4 bases, with 9 bases left between them. CDR3 length equals 12 residues. CDR1 is SEHNR, CDR2 FQNEAQ, per germline (reference sequence).

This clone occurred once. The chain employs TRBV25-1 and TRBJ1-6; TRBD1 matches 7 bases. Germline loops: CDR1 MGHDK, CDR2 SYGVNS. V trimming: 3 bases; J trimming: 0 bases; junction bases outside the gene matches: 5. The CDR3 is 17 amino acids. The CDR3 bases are TGTGCCAGCAGTGATCAACAGGGGTTCTCCTATAATTCACCCCTCCACTTT. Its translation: CASSDQQGFSYNSPLHF.

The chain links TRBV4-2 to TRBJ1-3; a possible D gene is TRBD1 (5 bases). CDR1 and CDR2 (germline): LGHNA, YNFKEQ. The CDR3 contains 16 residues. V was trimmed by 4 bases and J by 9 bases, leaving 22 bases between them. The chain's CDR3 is CASSPERVGRFSTIYF. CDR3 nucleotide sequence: TGTGCCAGCAGCCCCGAGCGAGTGGGGCGGTTCAGCACCATATATTTT.

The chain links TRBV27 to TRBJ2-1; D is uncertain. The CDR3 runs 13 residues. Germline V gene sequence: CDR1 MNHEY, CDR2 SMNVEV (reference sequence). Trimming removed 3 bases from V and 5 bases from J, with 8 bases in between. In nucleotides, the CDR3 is TGTGCCAGCAGTTTTACACATGACAATGAGCAGTTCTTC. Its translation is CASSFTHDNEQFF.

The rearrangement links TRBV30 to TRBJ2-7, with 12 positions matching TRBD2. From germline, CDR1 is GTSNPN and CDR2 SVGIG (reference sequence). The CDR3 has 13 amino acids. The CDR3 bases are TGTGCTTTCCCTAGCGGGAGGGGCAACGAGCAGTACTTC. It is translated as CAFPSGRGNEQYF.

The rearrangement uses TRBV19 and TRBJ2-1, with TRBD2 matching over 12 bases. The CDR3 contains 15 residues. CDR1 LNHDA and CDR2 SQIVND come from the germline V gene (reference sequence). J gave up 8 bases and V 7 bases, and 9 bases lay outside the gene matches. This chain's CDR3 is CASTPTSGSGYEQFF. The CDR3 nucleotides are TGTGCCAGTACCCCGACTAGCGGGAGTGGGTATGAGCAGTTCTTC.

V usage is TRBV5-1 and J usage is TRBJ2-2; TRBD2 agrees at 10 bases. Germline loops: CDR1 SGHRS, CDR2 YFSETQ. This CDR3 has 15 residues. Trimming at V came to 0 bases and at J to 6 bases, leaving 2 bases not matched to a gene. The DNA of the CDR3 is TGCGCCAGCAGCTTGGTACTAGCGGGACCCGGGGAGCTGTTTTTT. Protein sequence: CASSLVLAGPGELFF.